This entry lists 22 T cell receptor beta chains sequenced from one sample in a study of cytomegalovirus exposure and HLA in healthy donors. Primers for the PCR totalled 60 Vbeta and 13 Jbeta. Generated by immunoSEQ multiplex PCR, the TCRdb table keeps only in-frame clones and is missing some. This table has roughly 120,000 clones, roughly 71% appearing once. The sequencing sample was made of PBMCs. These receptors came from a woman aged 50 to 65 in good health and CMV-seropositive.

The chain recombines TRBV10-3 with TRBJ1-6, with unresolved D. CDR1 is ENHRY, CDR2 SYGVKD, per germline. The CDR3 spans 15 residues. V was clipped by 3 bases and J by 9 bases, with 15 bases between them. CDR3 in amino acids: CAISDPGIGSSPLHF. The CDR3 region has the DNA TGTGCCATCAGTGACCCCGGGATTGGGAGTTCACCCCTCCACTTT.

This clone appeared a single time. Additional DNA sequences in this sample encode the identical CDR3. V is TRBV28 and J is TRBJ1-2; D is ambiguous. Between the trimmed V and J ends, which lost 7 bases and 3 bases, there was a span of 12 bases. Germline V lookup: CDR1 MDHEN, CDR2 SYDVKM. The CDR3 consists of 13 residues. In DNA form, the CDR3 reads TGTGCCAGCACCCCTACAGTGGACTATGGCTACACCTTC. This encodes CASTPTVDYGYTF.

This clone was observed a few times. The rearrangement uses TRBV19 and TRBJ2-7; TRBD2 aligns across 7 bases. Per germline, CDR1 LNHDA and CDR2 SQIVND (reference sequence). Trimming took 6 bases from V and 1 from J; bases not matched to a gene: 9. CDR3 size: 15 residues. The CDR3 bases are TGTGCCAGTAGCCACCCGGGCGGGGGATCCTACGAGCAGTACTTC. The encoded protein is CASSHPGGGSYEQYF.

The chain recombines TRBV7-8 with TRBJ2-1; unclear D gene. V lost 1 base and J 10 bases, leaving 8 bases between the germline ends. Germline V gene data show CDR1 as SGHVS and CDR2 as FQNEAQ. The CDR3 extends over 12 amino acids. CDR3 sequence reads: CASSLDVREQFF. As DNA, the CDR3 is TGTGCCAGCAGCTTAGACGTACGGGAGCAGTTCTTC.

The J gene is TRBJ1-2, the V gene TRBV28, with no clear D. The germline V gene encodes CDR1 MDHEN and CDR2 SYDVKM. V lost 2 bases and J lost 4, with 8 bases in between. The CDR3 runs to 13 residues. The DNA of the CDR3 is TGTGCCAGCAGTTTACCGTTTCCCTATGGCTACACCTTC. It translates to CASSLPFPYGYTF.

This clone was picked up one time. This sequence joins TRBV28 and TRBJ1-3; D may be TRBD1 (6 bases). The CDR3 spans 16 residues. Germline lookup yields CDR1 MDHEN and CDR2 SYDVKM. The V and J ends lost 2 bases and 0 bases respectively, with 11 bases between them. CDR3 coding DNA: TGTGCCAGCAGTTTAGGGGGACAATTCTCTGGAAACACCATATATTTT. This encodes CASSLGGQFSGNTIYF. Using reference TRBV28 and TRBJ1-3 for the parts outside the CDR3, the full variable domain is DVKVTQSSRYLVKRTGEKVFLECVQDMDHENMFWYRQDPGLGLRLIYFSYDVKMKEKGDIPEGYSVSREKKERFSLILESASTNQTSMYLCASSLGGQFSGNTIYFGEGSWLTVV.

The V call is TRBV6-4, the J call TRBJ2-3, with 8 nucleotides matching TRBD2. Germline V gene lookup returns CDR1 MRHNA and CDR2 SNTAGT. This CDR3 contains 12 residues. The V segment lost 9 bases and the J segment 1 base; nucleotides outside the gene matches: 0. As DNA, the CDR3 is TGTGCCAGTAGCGGGGGCACAGATACGCAGTATTTT. Its translation is CASSGGTDTQYF.

This rearrangement joins TRBV29-1 to TRBJ2-2; D call uncertain. The CDR3 sequence is 15 residues long. Germline lookup yields CDR1 SQVTM and CDR2 ANQGSEA. Trimming cost V 2 bases and J 4 bases, with 14 bases left between them. The CDR3 DNA sequence: TGCAGCGTTGAATCGGCTAGACGCGGCACCGGGGAGCTGTTTTTT. Amino acid sequence: CSVESARRGTGELFF.

In its sample, this clone was seen a few times. The chain recombines TRBV10-1 with TRBJ2-2; 8 bases are a match to TRBD1. Germline V lookup: CDR1 WNHNN, CDR2 SYGVQD (reference sequence). The ends lost 10 bases at V and 7 bases at J; junction bases unmatched: 17. CDR3 length equals 16 residues. CDR3 amino acids: CATSSGTGGNFGELFF. CDR3 bases: TGCGCCACCTCTTCGGGAACAGGGGGTAATTTCGGGGAGCTGTTTTTT.

The chain links TRBV21-1 to TRBJ2-2; TRBD1, the D gene given by the table, was not confirmed from the DNA. TRBV21-1 is a listed pseudogene. The CDR3 contains 15 residues. The CDR3 DNA is TGTGCCAGCAGCAAATCAGGTTCTGGAACCGGGGAGCTGTTTTTT. Amino acid sequence: CASSKSGSGTGELFF.

The chain has TRBV10-3 and TRBJ2-1; D unclear. V was pared by 0 bases and J by 10 bases, with 7 bases between. This CDR3 region has 12 residues. Germline V gene data show CDR1 as ENHRY and CDR2 as SYGVKD. Here the CDR3 reads CAISESVGEQFF. DNA of the CDR3: TGTGCCATCAGTGAGTCGGTCGGGGAGCAGTTCTTC.

CDR3 sequence reads: CASSPSGGRYNEQFF. CDR3 DNA sequence: TGTGCCAGCAGCCCAAGCGGGGGGCGCTACAATGAGCAGTTCTTC. The rearrangement joins TRBV9 to TRBJ2-1; 9 nucleotides align to TRBD2. V trimming: 4 bases; J trimming: 3 bases; junction bases outside the gene matches: 5. The CDR3 spans 15 residues. From germline, CDR1 is SGDLS and CDR2 YYNGEE.

CDR3 protein: CASSQGRAGSAYEQYF. For the CDR3, the DNA is TGCGCCAGCAGCCAAGGTAGGGCGGGTTCAGCCTACGAGCAGTACTTC. V is TRBV4-3 and J is TRBJ2-7, with a tentative D call TRBD2 (5 bases). The CDR3 has 16 amino acids. Germline V CDR1 and CDR2: LGHNA, YSLEER. Trimming removed 1 base at V and 2 bases at J, with 15 bases between.

CDR3 sequence reads: CASSKTGMNEQFF. CDR3 DNA: TGTGCCAGCAGTAAGACAGGGATGAATGAGCAGTTCTTC. The chain carries TRBV7-2 and TRBJ2-1, with 7 bases identical to TRBD1. Per the germline V gene, CDR1 is SGHTA and CDR2 is FQGNSA. This CDR3 comprises 13 residues. J was trimmed by 7 bases and V by 6 bases; bases with no gene match: 6.

The chain combines TRBV11-2 with TRBJ2-3; D might be TRBD2 (5 bases). V shed 5 bases and J shed 6 bases, with 9 bases lying between them. The CDR3 totals 12 residues. The germline V gene has CDR1 SGHAT and CDR2 FQNNGV. The CDR3 is CASSALGDTQYF. Written as DNA, the CDR3 is TGTGCCAGCAGCGCACTAGGGGATACGCAGTATTTT.

Here the CDR3 DNA reads TGTGCCAGCAGCTTAGCGGGGGGGGTGTACAATCAGCCCCAGCATTTT. Encoded protein: CASSLAGGVYNQPQHF. J is TRBJ1-5 and V is TRBV7-8, with D perhaps matching TRBD1 (5 bases). Germline values: CDR1 SGHVS, CDR2 FQNEAQ. CDR3 length: 16 residues. Trimming took 0 bases from V and 3 from J, leaving 12 bases between them. Together with reference TRBV7-8 and TRBJ1-5, the CDR3 gives the full variable domain: GAGVSQSPRYKVAKRGQDVALRCDPISGHVSLFWYQQALGQGPEFLTYFQNEAQLDKSGLPSDRFFAERPEGSVSTLKIQRTQQEDSAVYLCASSLAGGVYNQPQHFGDGTRLSIL.

This clone was seen a single time. This chain connects TRBV5-1 to TRBJ1-1; 7 nucleotides match TRBD1. The CDR3 has 15 residues. Trimming at V came to 0 bases and at J to 4 bases, leaving 6 bases not matched to a gene. Germline assignment: CDR1 SGHRS and CDR2 YFSETQ. DNA of the CDR3: TGCGCCAGCAGCTTGGCCTACTCAGGGGGCACTGAAGCTTTCTTT. Translated, it gives CASSLAYSGGTEAFF. Full variable domain (outside the CDR3, taken from reference TRBV5-1 and TRBJ1-1): KAGVTQTPRYLIKTRGQQVTLSCSPISGHRSVSWYQQTPGQGLQFLFEYFSETQRNKGNFPGRFSGRQFSNSRSEMNVSTLELGDSALYLCASSLAYSGGTEAFFGQGTRLTVV.

J is TRBJ1-4 and V is TRBV13; 7 bases are a match to TRBD1. The CDR3 length is 14 residues. Germline CDR1 reads PRHDT; CDR2 reads FYEKMQ (reference sequence). V was pared by 5 bases and J by 7 bases, with 7 bases of the junction left unmatched. Here the CDR3 DNA reads TGTGCCAGCAGCCCGCCCGGGACAGTTGAAAAACTGTTTTTT. Translating gives CASSPPGTVEKLFF.

In DNA, the CDR3 is TGTGCCGGAGGCGGAGGCTACACCTTC. Its protein product is CAGGGGYTF. The rearrangement links TRBV30 to TRBJ1-2; D remains unclear. Germline V lookup: CDR1 GTSNPN, CDR2 SVGIG (reference sequence). Trimming removed 8 bases from V and 8 bases from J, with 9 bases in between. There are 9 residues in the CDR3.

The chain couples TRBV18 to TRBJ2-1; D is perhaps TRBD2 (5 bases). Germline V lookup: CDR1 KGHSH, CDR2 LQKENI. Trimming removed 2 bases at V and 6 bases at J, with 14 bases between. This CDR3 has 15 residues. The CDR3 loop is CASSPGGSRGNEQFF. The CDR3 DNA sequence: TGTGCCAGCTCACCAGGCGGATCTCGGGGCAATGAGCAGTTCTTC.

This clone was seen a handful of times. The genes are TRBV7-7 and TRBJ2-4; 8 bases fit TRBD1. The CDR3 runs 13 residues. Germline V gene lookup returns CDR1 SSHAT and CDR2 FNYEAQ (reference sequence). Trimming removed 5 bases from V and 8 bases from J; junction bases left unmatched: 5. Here the CDR3 reads CASSKDRGDIQYF. The CDR3 DNA sequence: TGTGCCAGCAGCAAAGACAGGGGTGACATTCAGTACTTC.

The rearrangement links TRBV28 to TRBJ1-2; 12 nucleotides align to TRBD1. The CDR3 is 15 residues long. CDR1 and CDR2 (germline): MDHEN, SYDVKM. V trimming: 6 bases; J trimming: 3 bases; junction bases outside the gene matches: 5. The CDR3 loop reads CASSPGTGGHYGYTF. The CDR3 DNA is TGTGCCAGCAGCCCCGGGACAGGGGGCCACTATGGCTACACCTTC.